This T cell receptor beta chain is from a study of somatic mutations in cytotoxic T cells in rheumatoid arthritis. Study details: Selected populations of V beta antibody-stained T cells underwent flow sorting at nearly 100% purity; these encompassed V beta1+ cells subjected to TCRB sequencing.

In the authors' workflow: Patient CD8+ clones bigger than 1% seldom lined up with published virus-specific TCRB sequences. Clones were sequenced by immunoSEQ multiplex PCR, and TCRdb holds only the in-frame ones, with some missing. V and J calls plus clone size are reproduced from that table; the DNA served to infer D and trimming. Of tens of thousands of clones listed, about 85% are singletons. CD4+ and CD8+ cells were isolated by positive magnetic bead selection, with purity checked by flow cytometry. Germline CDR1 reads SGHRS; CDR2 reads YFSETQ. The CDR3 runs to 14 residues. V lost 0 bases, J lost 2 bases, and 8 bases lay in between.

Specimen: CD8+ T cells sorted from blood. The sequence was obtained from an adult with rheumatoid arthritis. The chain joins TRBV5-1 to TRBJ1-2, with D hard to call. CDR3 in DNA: TGCGCCAGCAGCTTGGATCCGGGAAACTATGGCTACACCTTC. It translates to CASSLDPGNYGYTF.